This paragraph covers one TCR beta chain sequence. Trimming took 4 bases from V and 7 from J; bases not matched to a gene: 8. In germline, CDR1 is SGHRS, CDR2 YFSETQ. The CDR3 length is 15 residues. These data are taken from a study of blood T cell repertoires in COVID-19. Overall study context: COVID-19 samples, acute and convalescent, were from the United States, Italy and Spain.

Using immunoSEQ multiplex PCR, the repertoire was profiled, and TCRdb retains in-frame clones only, with some absent. This sample has hundreds of thousands of clones; roughly nine tenths occur once, and the top ten carry approximately 1.8%. The sample consisted of peripheral blood. The chain combines TRBV5-1 with TRBJ2-3; 11 bases map to TRBD2. The clonotype originates from a woman in her 30s with COVID-19, enrolled during active disease. CDR3 nucleotide sequence: TGCGCCAGCAGCCCCCCTCTAGCGGGGGGCAATACGCAGTATTTT. Its protein product is CASSPPLAGGNTQYF.